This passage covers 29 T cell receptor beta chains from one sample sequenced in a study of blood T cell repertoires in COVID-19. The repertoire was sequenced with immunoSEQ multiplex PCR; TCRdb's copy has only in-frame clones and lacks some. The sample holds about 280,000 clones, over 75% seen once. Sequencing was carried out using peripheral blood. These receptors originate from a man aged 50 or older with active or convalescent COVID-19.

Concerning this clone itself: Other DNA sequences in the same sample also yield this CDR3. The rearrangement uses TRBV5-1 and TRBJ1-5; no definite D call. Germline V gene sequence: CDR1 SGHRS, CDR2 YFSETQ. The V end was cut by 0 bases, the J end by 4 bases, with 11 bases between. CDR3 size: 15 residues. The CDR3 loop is CASSLEGSGNQPQHF. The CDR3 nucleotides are TGCGCCAGCAGCTTGGAGGGTTCGGGAAATCAGCCCCAGCATTTT. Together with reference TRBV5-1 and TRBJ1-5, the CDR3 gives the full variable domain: KAGVTQTPRYLIKTRGQQVTLSCSPISGHRSVSWYQQTPGQGLQFLFEYFSETQRNKGNFPGRFSGRQFSNSRSEMNVSTLELGDSALYLCASSLEGSGNQPQHFGDGTRLSIL.

DNA for the CDR3: TGTGCCAGCAGCGAGGGCACGAATACAGGGCTAGGTAATTCACCCCTCCACTTT. Amino acid sequence: CASSEGTNTGLGNSPLHF. The V and J genes are TRBV9 and TRBJ1-6; TRBD1 might be the D (6 bases). The V end lost 3 bases, the J end lost 6 bases, and 22 bases lay between the germline ends. Germline assignment: CDR1 SGDLS and CDR2 YYNGEE. The CDR3 covers 18 residues.

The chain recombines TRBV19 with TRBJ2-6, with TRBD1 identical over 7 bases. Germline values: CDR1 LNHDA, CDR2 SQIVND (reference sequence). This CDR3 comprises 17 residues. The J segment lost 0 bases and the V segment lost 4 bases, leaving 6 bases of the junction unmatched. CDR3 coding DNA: TGTGCCAGTAGTAGGGACAGCGAGTACTCTGGGGCCAACGTCCTGACTTTC. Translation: CASSRDSEYSGANVLTF.

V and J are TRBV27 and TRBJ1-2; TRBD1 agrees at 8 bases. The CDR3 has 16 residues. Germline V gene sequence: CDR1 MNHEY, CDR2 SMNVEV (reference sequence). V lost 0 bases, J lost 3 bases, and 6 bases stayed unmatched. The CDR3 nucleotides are TGTGCCAGCAGTTTATCGGGCAGGGGGCGATACTATGGCTACACCTTC. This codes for CASSLSGRGRYYGYTF.

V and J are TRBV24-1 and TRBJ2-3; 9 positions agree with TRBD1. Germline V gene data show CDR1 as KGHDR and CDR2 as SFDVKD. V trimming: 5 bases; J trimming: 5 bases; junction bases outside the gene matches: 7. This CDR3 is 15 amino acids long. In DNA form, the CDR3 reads TGTGCCACCAGTGCCCCGGGACAGGGAGGAGATACGCAGTATTTT. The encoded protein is CATSAPGQGGDTQYF.

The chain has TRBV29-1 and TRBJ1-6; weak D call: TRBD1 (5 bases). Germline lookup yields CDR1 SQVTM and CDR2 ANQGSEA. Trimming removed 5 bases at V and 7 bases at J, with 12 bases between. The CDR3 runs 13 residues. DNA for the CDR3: TGCAGCGTTCTCCCAGGGTACAATTCACCCCTCCACTTT. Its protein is CSVLPGYNSPLHF.

DNA of the CDR3: TGTGCCAGCTCTCCGCAGACGGGAGTCAATGAGCAGTTCTTC. Translation gives CASSPQTGVNEQFF. This chain joins TRBV18 and TRBJ2-1, with a tentative D call TRBD2 (6 bases). Germline CDR1 is KGHSH and CDR2 is LQKENI. The CDR3 loop spans 14 amino acids. Trimming took 6 bases from V and 6 from J, leaving 15 bases between them.

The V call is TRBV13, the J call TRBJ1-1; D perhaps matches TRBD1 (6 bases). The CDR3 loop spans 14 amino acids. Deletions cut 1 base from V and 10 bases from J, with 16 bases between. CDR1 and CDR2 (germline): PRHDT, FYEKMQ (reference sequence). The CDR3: CASSLAGTRKAAFF. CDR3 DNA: TGTGCCAGCAGCTTAGCCGGGACACGCAAAGCAGCTTTCTTT.

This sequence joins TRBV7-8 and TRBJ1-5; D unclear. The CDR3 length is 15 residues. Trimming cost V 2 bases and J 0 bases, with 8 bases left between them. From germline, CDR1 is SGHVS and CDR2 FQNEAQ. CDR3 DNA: TGTGCCAGCAGCTTATTCCAGATTAGCAATCAGCCCCAGCATTTT. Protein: CASSLFQISNQPQHF.

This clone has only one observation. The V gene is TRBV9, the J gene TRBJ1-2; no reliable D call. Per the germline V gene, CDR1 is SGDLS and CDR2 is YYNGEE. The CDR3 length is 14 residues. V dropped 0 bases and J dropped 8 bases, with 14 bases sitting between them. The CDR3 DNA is TGTGCCAGCAGCGTAGCGGGTCGGGGAGGCGGCTACACCTTC. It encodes CASSVAGRGGGYTF. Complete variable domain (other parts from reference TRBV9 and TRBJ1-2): DSGVTQTPKHLITATGQRVTLRCSPRSGDLSVYWYQQSLDQGLQFLIQYYNGEERAKGNILERFSAQQFPDLHSELNLSSLELGDSALYFCASSVAGRGGGYTFGSGTRLTVV.

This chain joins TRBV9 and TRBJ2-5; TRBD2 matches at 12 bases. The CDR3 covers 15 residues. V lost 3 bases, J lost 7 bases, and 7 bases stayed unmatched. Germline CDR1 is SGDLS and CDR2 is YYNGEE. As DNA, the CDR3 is TGTGCCAGCAGCGCCCTAGCGGGAGGGCCGGGGACCCAGTACTTC. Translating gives CASSALAGGPGTQYF.

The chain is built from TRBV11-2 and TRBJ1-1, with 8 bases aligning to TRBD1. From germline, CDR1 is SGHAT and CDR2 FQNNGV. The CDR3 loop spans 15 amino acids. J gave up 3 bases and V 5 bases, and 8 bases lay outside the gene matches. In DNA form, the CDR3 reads TGTGCCAGCAGCCCCCGGACAGGGAGGGACACTGAAGCTTTCTTT. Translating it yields CASSPRTGRDTEAFF.

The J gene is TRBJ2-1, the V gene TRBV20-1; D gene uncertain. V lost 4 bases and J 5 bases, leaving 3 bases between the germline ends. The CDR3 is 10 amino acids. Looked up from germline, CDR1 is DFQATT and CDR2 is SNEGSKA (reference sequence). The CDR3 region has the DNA TGCAGTGCTACGGACAATGAGCAGTTCTTC. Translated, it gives CSATDNEQFF.

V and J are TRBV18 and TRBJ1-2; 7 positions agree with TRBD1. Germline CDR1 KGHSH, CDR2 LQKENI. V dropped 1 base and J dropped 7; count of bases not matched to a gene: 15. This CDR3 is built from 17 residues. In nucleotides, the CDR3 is TGTGCCAGCTCACCACGACCGCTGGAACAGGGGAATGGTGGCTACACCTTC. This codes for CASSPRPLEQGNGGYTF.

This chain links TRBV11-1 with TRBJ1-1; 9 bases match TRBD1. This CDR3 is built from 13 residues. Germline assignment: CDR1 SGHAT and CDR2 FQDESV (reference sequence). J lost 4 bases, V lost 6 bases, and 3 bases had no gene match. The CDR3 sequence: CASRDRGFTEAFF. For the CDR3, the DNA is TGTGCCAGCAGGGACAGGGGATTCACTGAAGCTTTCTTT.

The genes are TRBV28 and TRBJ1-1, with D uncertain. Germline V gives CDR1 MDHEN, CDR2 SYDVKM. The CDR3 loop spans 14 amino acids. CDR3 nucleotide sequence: TGTGCGGGGAGAGGTACTCCCTCTGGAACTGAAGCTTTCTTT. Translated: CAGRGTPSGTEAFF.

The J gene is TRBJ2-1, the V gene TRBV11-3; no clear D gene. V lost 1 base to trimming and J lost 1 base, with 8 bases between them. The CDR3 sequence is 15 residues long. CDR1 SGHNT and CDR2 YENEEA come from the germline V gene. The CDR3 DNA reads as TGTGCCAGCAGCTTAGGGAGTCGGTCCTACAATGAGCAGTTCTTC. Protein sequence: CASSLGSRSYNEQFF.

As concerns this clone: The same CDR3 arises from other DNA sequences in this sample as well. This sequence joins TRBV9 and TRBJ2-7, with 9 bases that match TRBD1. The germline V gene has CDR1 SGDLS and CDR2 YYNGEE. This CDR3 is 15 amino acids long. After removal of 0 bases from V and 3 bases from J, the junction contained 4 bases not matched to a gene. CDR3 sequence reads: CASSVGGTGSYEQYF. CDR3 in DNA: TGTGCCAGCAGCGTAGGGGGGACAGGGAGCTACGAGCAGTACTTC. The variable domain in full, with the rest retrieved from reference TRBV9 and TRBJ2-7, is DSGVTQTPKHLITATGQRVTLRCSPRSGDLSVYWYQQSLDQGLQFLIQYYNGEERAKGNILERFSAQQFPDLHSELNLSSLELGDSALYFCASSVGGTGSYEQYFGPGTRLTVT.

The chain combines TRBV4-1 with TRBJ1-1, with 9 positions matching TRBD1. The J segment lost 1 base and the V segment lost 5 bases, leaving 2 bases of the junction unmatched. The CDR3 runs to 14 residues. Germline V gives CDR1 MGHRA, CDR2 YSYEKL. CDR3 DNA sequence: TGCGCCAGCAGCTTGGGACAGGGGAACACTGAAGCTTTCTTT. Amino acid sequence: CASSLGQGNTEAFF.

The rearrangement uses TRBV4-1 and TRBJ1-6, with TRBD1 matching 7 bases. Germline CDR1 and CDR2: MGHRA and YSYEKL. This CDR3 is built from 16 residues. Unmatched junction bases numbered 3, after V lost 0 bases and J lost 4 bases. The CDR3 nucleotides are TGCGCCAGCAGCCAAGATCCAGGGGGGTATAATTCACCCCTCCACTTT. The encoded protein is CASSQDPGGYNSPLHF.

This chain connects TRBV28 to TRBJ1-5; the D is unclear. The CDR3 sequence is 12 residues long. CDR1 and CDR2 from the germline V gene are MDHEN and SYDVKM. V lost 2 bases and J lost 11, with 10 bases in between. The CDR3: CASSLAVTAQHF. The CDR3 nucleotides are TGTGCCAGCAGTTTAGCGGTGACGGCCCAGCATTTT.

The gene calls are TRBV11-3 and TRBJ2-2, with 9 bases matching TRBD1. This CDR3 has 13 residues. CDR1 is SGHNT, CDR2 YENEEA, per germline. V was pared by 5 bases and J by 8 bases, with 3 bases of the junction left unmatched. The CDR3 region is CASSGQGLGELFF. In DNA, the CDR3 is TGTGCCAGCAGCGGACAGGGGTTGGGGGAGCTGTTTTTT.

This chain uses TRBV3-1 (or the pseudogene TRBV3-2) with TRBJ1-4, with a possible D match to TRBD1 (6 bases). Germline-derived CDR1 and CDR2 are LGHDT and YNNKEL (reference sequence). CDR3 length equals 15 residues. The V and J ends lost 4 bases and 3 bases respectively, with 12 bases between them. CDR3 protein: CASSPKGVPNEKLFF. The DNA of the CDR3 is TGTGCCAGCAGCCCTAAGGGGGTACCTAATGAAAAACTGTTTTTT.

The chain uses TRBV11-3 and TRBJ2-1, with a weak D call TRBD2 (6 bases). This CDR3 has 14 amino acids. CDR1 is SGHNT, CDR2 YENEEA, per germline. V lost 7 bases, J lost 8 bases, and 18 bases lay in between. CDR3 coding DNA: TGTGCCAGCAACCTCGGGAATTGGGGGGATGAGCAGTTCTTC. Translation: CASNLGNWGDEQFF.

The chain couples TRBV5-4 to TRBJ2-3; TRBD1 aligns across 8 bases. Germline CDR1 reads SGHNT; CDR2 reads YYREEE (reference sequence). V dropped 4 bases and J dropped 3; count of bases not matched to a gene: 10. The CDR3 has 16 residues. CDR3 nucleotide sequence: TGTGCCAGCAGCCGACCGGACAGGGACGGGACAGATACGCAGTATTTT. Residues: CASSRPDRDGTDTQYF. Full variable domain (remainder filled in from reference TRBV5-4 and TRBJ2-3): ETGVTQSPTHLIKTRGQQVTLRCSSQSGHNTVSWYQQALGQGPQFIFQYYREEENGRGNFPPRFSGLQFPNYSSELNVNALELDDSALYLCASSRPDRDGTDTQYFGPGTRLTVL.

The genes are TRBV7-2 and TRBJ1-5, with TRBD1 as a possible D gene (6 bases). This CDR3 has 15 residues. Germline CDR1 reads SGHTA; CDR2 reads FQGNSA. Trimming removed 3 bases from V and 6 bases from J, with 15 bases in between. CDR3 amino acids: CASSFLTGEGQPQHF. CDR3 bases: TGTGCCAGCAGCTTTCTGACAGGAGAAGGTCAGCCCCAGCATTTT.

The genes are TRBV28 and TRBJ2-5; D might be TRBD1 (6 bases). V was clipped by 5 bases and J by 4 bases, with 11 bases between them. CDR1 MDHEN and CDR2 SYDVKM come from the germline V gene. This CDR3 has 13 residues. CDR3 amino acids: CASSPTGRETQYF. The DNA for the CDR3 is TGTGCCAGCAGTCCAACAGGGCGAGAGACCCAGTACTTC.

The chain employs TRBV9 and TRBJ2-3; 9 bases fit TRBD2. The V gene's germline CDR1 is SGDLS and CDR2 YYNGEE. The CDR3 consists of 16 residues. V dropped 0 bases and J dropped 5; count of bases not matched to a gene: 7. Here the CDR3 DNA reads TGTGCCAGCAGCGTAGATGGGGCTAGCGGGAAAGATACGCAGTATTTT. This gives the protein CASSVDGASGKDTQYF.

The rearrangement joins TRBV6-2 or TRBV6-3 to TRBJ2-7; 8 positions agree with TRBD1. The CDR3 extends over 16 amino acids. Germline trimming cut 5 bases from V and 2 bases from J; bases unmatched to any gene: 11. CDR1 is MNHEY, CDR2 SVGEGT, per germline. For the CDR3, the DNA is TGTGCCAGCAGTCTATATTCCGGGACAGGAGCCTACGAGCAGTACTTC. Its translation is CASSLYSGTGAYEQYF.